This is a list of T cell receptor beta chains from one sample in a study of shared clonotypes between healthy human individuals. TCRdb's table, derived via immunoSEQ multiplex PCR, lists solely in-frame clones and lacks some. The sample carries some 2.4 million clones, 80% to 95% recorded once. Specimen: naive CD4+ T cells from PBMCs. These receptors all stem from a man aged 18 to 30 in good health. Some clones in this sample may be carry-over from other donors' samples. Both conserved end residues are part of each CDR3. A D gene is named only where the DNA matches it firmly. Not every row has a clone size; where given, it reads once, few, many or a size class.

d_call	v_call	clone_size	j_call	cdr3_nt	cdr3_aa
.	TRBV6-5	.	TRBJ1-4	TGTGCCAGCAGTCCCGCAGGAATGAGTGAAAAACTGTTTTTT	CASSPAGMSEKLFF
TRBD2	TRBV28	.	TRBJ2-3	TGTGCCAGCAATTTGGAACTAGCGGGAGGTCCAGATACGCAGTATTTT	CASNLELAGGPDTQYF
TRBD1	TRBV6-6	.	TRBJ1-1	TGTGCCAGCAGTTACTCGATAGCCGGACAGGGTGAAGCTTTCTTT	CASSYSIAGQGEAFF
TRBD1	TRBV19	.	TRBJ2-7	TGTGCCAGTACAAAGTCAGGGGGCCTCGGCGAGCAGTACTTC	CASTKSGGLGEQYF
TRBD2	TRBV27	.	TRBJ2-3	TGTGCCAGCAGTTTACTTATCACTAGCGGATCTAGCACAGATACGCAGTATTTT	CASSLLITSGSSTDTQYF
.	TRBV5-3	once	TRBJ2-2	TGTGCCAGAAGCTCTCGGGACGGGAACACCGGGGAGCTGTTTTTT	CARSSRDGNTGELFF
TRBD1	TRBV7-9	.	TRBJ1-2	TGTGCCAGCACCTCATGGGACAGCCTCTATGGCTACACCTTC	CASTSWDSLYGYTF
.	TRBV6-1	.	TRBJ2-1	TGTGCCAGCAGTGGGGAAGCGGGTTCCTACAATGAGCAGTTCTTC	CASSGEAGSYNEQFF
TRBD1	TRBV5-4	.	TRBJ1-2	TGTGCCAGCAGAAAAGGAGGGACAGGGGTCTTCTATGGCTACACCTTC	CASRKGGTGVFYGYTF
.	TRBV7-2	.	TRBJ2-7	TGTGCCAGCAGCTTTTCTGGGTACGAGCAGTACTTC	CASSFSGYEQYF
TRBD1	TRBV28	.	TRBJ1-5	TGTGCCAGCAGTCCGACAGGGGCCAGCAATCAGCCCCAGCATTTT	CASSPTGASNQPQHF
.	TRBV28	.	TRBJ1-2	TGTGCCAGCAGTTTATCGTGGCAGGGTGGTGATGGCTACACCTTC	CASSLSWQGGDGYTF
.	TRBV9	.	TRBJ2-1	TGTGCCAGCAGTGTAACACCTATGAACCTTGGGCAGTTCTTC	CASSVTPMNLGQFF